The subject of this entry is one T cell receptor (beta chain). This clone was seen once. No cognate antigen has been identified for it. No base quality values were provided; no much bigger clone lies one nucleotide off. This record belongs to a study of cytomegalovirus exposure and HLA in healthy donors (dated by TCRdb to 2016 to 2017). For the study in its entirety: In an earlier analysis of roughly 590 of the donors, around 300 Gb of sequence data and 100 million or so unique TCR beta sequences from about 179 million T cells were reported. The study profiled the T cell repertoires of 666 subjects by immunosequencing and related them to cytomegalovirus serostatus. Around 320 gigabases of sequencing data and approximately 85 million unique TCR sequences were included in an early release covering several hundred HLA-typed donors. On average, about 200,000 unique TCR beta nucleotide sequences were sequenced per donor among some 430 genotyped donors of the cohort, with about 19% of those sequences being non-productive. Of the approximately 400 genotyped donors, 81% fell in the genetic ancestry cluster associated with self-reported Caucasian donors. A later genetic analysis took genome-wide SNP genotypes for about three fifths of the 666 donors and used that subset as a discovery cohort. The later analysis used no new phenotypic data to find candidate immune exposures, relying instead on TCR beta sequences and their occurrence across donors. To decide whether each TCR beta V gene segment behaved as functional or pseudogenic, an earlier analysis of some 570 of the donors relied on high-throughput TCR beta sequencing. The study was designed to test whether signatures of past pathogen exposure could be identified by cataloging public T cell receptors. Donor age, sex, ethnicity and CMV serostatus were compiled together with the repertoire data. A later analysis re-analyzed previously published TCR beta repertoires from roughly 600 donors and added high-resolution HLA genotyping to study TCR occurrence patterns. Besides the first cohort of approximately 710 subjects, a separate validation cohort made up of over a hundred different subjects was used. HLA typing included class I and class II loci at four-digit resolution. Four or five DR-DQ haplotypes were handled as single units for association and clustering because linkage in the cohort was strong. To predict cytomegalovirus infection status, the study combined high-throughput TCR immunosequencing, statistical association of individual TCRs with disease status, and machine learning. Typing coverage differed by locus: A, B, C, DRB1 and DQB1 were typed in roughly 620-640 donors, DQA1 in 522, DPA1 in 600 to 610, and DPB1 in 400 to 480. Every discovery cohort repertoire had been produced on one sequencing platform. Beyond this particular receptor, the publication reports: A further reported finding was that TCR beta sequences accurately predicted the HLA-A and HLA-B alleles for most subjects in the first cohort. Over 15 rarely observed V segments, including chromosome 9 orphons, were excluded from the earlier analysis of about 600 of the donors because counts were too low. In a later analysis, HLA-associated TCR beta chains showed more clonal expansion and lower generation probabilities than non-associated chains that were equally common. In an earlier analysis of some 640 of the donors, most TCR beta V segments were observed in productive rearrangements about 87% or about 30% of the time, broadly matching IMGT annotations. Only TCR beta chains were sequenced in this cohort, and the absence of alpha or paired-chain data limited detectable features. In vitro tests confirmed that three of the cytomegalovirus-associated TCR beta chains recognize cytomegalovirus antigens. In a later analysis, the rate of TCR association differed among HLA loci, with DRB1 alleles having the most associated TCRs and HLA-C alleles having the fewest. It was suggested by the authors that the approach could potentially be generalized to other disease states and immunological phenotypes. Strong co-occurrence of HLA alleles, especially DR and DQ, made assigning TCR associations to individual alleles difficult. In the study, some 160 TCR beta chains were listed as associated with cytomegalovirus. A later analysis reported that several top co-occurrence clusters appeared linked to parvovirus B19, influenza, CMV and Epstein-Barr virus. The only immune exposure information available for the cohort was CMV serostatus. According to a later genetic analysis, donors in an Asian-associated ancestry cluster had fewer N-insertions in productive TCRs than the approximately 700-donor mean. An association between a missense DCLRE1C variant and V-gene and J-gene trimming of TCR beta chains was found in a later genetic analysis and replicated in an independent cohort. Linkage disequilibrium might explain the correlated functional status among segregating V segments, but an unknown experimental factor could not be excluded. The classifier was reported to diagnose cytomegalovirus status with high specificity and sensitivity in both the original and validation cohorts. In a later analysis, most CMV-associated TCR beta chains were found to appear HLA-restricted, with HLA associations seemingly driven largely by CMV exposure. Some IMGT-functional V segments, including TRBV6-2 and TRBV6-3, could not be distinguished by the 87-base-pair reads and were therefore excluded. A group of highly shared sequence variants was considered likely to be a technical artifact of the sequencing pipeline. Sequencing depth was assumed to be roughly uniform across donors in the presence/absence analyses, though that assumption may not hold. Because some donors lacked HLA typing at each locus, the association tests relied only on the typed subset. Across donors, most TCR sequences were observed very rarely, whereas some public TCRs were present in many individuals. Specific HLA alleles were associated with about 17,000 TCR beta sequences at a false discovery rate of 0.05 in a later analysis.

Library method: the immunoSEQ multiplex PCR assay. A mixture of 60 forward primers for TCR Vbeta segments and 13 reverse primers for TCR Jbeta segments was used in the multiplex PCR. The CDR3 region of rearranged TCR beta genes was amplified from genomic DNA by a multiplex PCR assay. Amplified TCR beta libraries were sequenced as 87-base-pair reads on the Illumina HiSeq System. The paper's processing steps were these. Across the roughly 700 repertoires, a later analysis counted tens of millions of unique TCR beta chains, about 10 million of which were shared by at least two donors. A nearest-neighbor algorithm error-corrected the raw reads and collapsed the reads into unique sequences, merging closely related sequences to remove PCR and sequencing errors. V, D and J gene segments were assigned by aligning CDR3 sequences to IMGT reference sequences. Each retained sequence needed at least a six-nucleotide match to both a V gene segment and a J gene segment. Rearrangements were called productive when the CDR3 lacked stop codons and stayed in frame with V and J; all others were non-productive. Following IMGT convention, CDR3 was defined as the stretch from the second conserved V-encoded cysteine up to the conserved J-encoded phenylalanine. The earlier analysis of 587 of the donors excluded sequences that lacked an unambiguous match to a single V gene segment. In an earlier analysis of about 590 of the donors, a V segment was called functional when productive rearrangements were above 56.7%, and segregating when the standard deviation between donors exceeded 5%. A statistical classification framework was built for diagnosing cytomegalovirus status from the catalog of TCR beta chain sequences. V and J gene assignment, in a later analysis, came from comparing TCR nucleotide sequences with IMGT/GENE-DB human TR gene sequences. A later analysis assigned CDR3 sequences and most-parsimonious VDJ recombination scenarios with the TCRdist pipeline. In a later analysis, every TCR beta chain was defined by the combination of its CDR3 amino acid sequence and its V-gene family, and reads without a unique V-gene family were dropped. In a later analysis, a few hundred highly shared, low-generation-probability nucleotide sequences were removed to address suspected cross-contamination and a sequencing artifact. In a later analysis, a clonal expansion index was calculated for each public chain from normalized within-repertoire ranks of inferred template counts. Generation probabilities in a later analysis came from a VDJ recombination model fitted to out-of-frame rearrangements, and those results were checked against IGoR. A later analysis scored TCR-TCR, TCR-HLA and TCR-CMV co-occurrence with hypergeometric tests, applying a repertoire-size bias correction to TCR pairs. False discovery rates were estimated in a later analysis by permuting HLA or CMV assignments 20 times. In a later analysis, co-occurring TCRs were grouped with DBSCAN, and TCRdist sequence similarity was added when clustering was performed within HLA-allele-positive subsets. Repertoires with fewer than 30,000 or more than 120,000 public chains, plus five repertoires with anomalous nucleotide sharing, were excluded from co-occurrence clustering. TCRdb carries this immuneACCESS record with in-frame sequences only. Its versions omit some clonotypes, under half of them owing to an unresolved V gene in the studies checked, with the rest unexplained. Clonal size and the V and J genes are those of that table, whereas D and trimming came from the DNA. The sample yields 200,000 to 250,000 clones; around four fifths were counted once. The ten largest clones represent 1.7% of the sample.

The cohort was made up of 500 to 800 healthy bone marrow donors. All cohort members were sampled while nominally healthy, although unrecorded immune exposures were likely present. The donor was CMV seronegative and was included in the group of under 450 seronegative cohort members. Each donor provided a peripheral blood sample, and peripheral blood mononuclear cells were used for TCR beta sequencing. The Qiagen DNeasy Blood Extraction Kit was used to extract genomic DNA from the blood cell samples. V drops 1 base and J drops 4 bases, leaving 13 bases in between. CDR1 and CDR2 are drawn from the germline V gene: MNHNS, SASEGT. The CDR3 measures 15 amino acids from cysteine to phenylalanine. Only CDR3 DNA is held: 45 bases, read in frame from base 1.

The rearrangement joined TRBV6-1 to TRBJ1-2, with an unclear D gene assignment. Sequenced input: PBMCs. This receptor was identified in a man over 45 in good health and CMV-seronegative. CDR3 sequence: CASSEDSQRTYGYTF. The DNA sequence follows: TGTGCCAGCAGTGAAGACTCTCAACGAACCTATGGCTACACCTTC.